The T cell receptor beta chain under discussion was sequenced for a study of blood T cell repertoires in COVID-19. TCRdb's copy holds only in-frame clones and misses some; the assay was immunoSEQ multiplex PCR. Among 130,000 to 150,000 clones listed, about 90% were seen once. V shed 0 bases and J shed 6 bases, with 10 bases lying between them. This CDR3 region has 15 residues. Germline CDR1 is SGHDT and CDR2 is YYEEEE. This clone occurred once. The sequenced material came from peripheral blood. The chain carries TRBV5-6 and TRBJ1-6, with D possibly TRBD1 on 6 matching bases. This TCR derives from a human donor in a cohort sampled during active COVID-19. For the CDR3, the DNA is TGTGCCAGCAGCTTGGTGGCCAGGGGTAATTCACCCCTCCACTTT. The encoded protein is CASSLVARGNSPLHF.